This section outlines one TCR beta chain sequence together with its context. Its antigen is unknown. With a J-beta primer mix and a sample-barcoded 5' primer, a second PCR ran about 7 to 12 cycles. Via MiXCR, TCRdb re-called the 5' RACE reads, giving one row per CDR3 protein. Of 710,000 or so distinct CDR3 sequences in the sample, about 20% were seen once. This sample is part of a study of blood T cells in healthy people across ages. Overall study results and limits: Roughly linear declines in TCR beta diversity per million T cells occurred with age.

Healthy Caucasian individuals from Russia aged about 6 to 100 served as donors. Per the germline V gene, CDR1 is SGHTA and CDR2 is FQGNSA. CDR3 length: 15 amino acids. V dropped 1 base and J dropped 4 bases, with 13 bases sitting between them. Sample: blood. This clonotype was sampled from a man aged 65 to 85 in good health. The gene calls are TRBV7-2 and TRBJ1-1; D call uncertain. The CDR3 is CASSLVRGAGTEAFF. CDR3 bases: TGTGCCAGCAGCTTAGTCCGGGGTGCGGGCACTGAAGCTTTCTTT.